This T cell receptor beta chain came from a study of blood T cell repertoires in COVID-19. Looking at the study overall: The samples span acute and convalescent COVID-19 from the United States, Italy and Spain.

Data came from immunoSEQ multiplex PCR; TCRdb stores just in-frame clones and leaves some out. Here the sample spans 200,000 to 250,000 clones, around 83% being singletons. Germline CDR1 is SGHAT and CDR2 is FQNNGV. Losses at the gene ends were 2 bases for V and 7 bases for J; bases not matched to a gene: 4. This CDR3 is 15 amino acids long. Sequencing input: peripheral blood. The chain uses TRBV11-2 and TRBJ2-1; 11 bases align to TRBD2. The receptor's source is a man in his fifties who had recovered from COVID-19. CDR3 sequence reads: CASSLMLAGGNEQFF. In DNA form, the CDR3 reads TGTGCCAGCAGCTTAATGCTAGCGGGAGGAAATGAGCAGTTCTTC. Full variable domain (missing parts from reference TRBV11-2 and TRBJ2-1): EAGVAQSPRYKIIEKRQSVAFWCNPISGHATLYWYQQILGQGPKLLIQFQNNGVVDDSQLPKDRFSAERLKGVDSTLKIQPAKLEDSAVYLCASSLMLAGGNEQFFGPGTRLTVL.